This passage covers 15 T cell receptor beta chains from one sample sequenced in a study of vaccination and CD4 T cells after COVID-19. Their antigen targets remain unknown. This sample's treatment: roughly ten-day PBMC culture with coronavirus spike peptide pools or control peptides (ViraFEST assay). Sequencing of cultured CD4+ T cell DNA used the Oncomine TCR Beta short-read assay. TCRdb reprocessed the PCR reads via MiXCR and lists one record per CDR3 protein. This sample has just over 20,000 distinct CDR3 sequences, with approximately 49% found just once. Sequenced input: CD4+ T cells from blood, cultured in vitro. The receptors come from a human donor who had recovered from COVID-19.

This rearrangement joins TRBV12-3 or TRBV12-4 to TRBJ2-7; TRBD2 is a possible D gene (7 bases). V was shortened by 2 bases and J by 2 bases, with 10 bases between the two germline ends. This CDR3 is built from 14 residues. The CDR3 bases are TGTGCCAGCAGTTTAAGCGGGACAACCTACGAGCAGTACTTC. Its protein is CASSLSGTTYEQYF.

V usage is TRBV30 and J usage is TRBJ1-2, with D possibly matching TRBD1 (6 bases). Looked up from germline, CDR1 is GTSNPN and CDR2 is SVGIG (reference sequence). CDR3 size: 14 residues. V gave up 0 bases and J gave up 0 bases, with 8 bases separating them. CDR3 bases: TGTGCCTGGAGTGTGGCAGGGGCTAACTATGGCTACACCTTC. Amino acids: CAWSVAGANYGYTF.

The chain links TRBV10-1 to TRBJ2-7; 13 bases fit TRBD2. The CDR3 runs to 14 residues. J gave up 4 bases and V 5 bases, and 2 bases lay outside the gene matches. Germline V CDR1 and CDR2: WNHNN, SYGVQD (reference sequence). CDR3 sequence: CASSPGLAGYEQYF. CDR3 coding DNA: TGCGCCAGCAGTCCGGGACTAGCGGGATACGAGCAGTACTTC.

This clonotype was counted only a few times. The J gene is TRBJ2-5, the V gene TRBV5-1; 10 positions agree with TRBD2. Germline lookup yields CDR1 SGHRS and CDR2 YFSETQ. With V trimmed by 2 bases and J by 5 bases, 9 bases remained unmatched. This CDR3 is built from 16 residues. The CDR3 region is CASSLSLLAGEETQYF. The DNA for the CDR3 is TGCGCCAGCAGCTTAAGTCTGCTAGCGGGAGAGGAGACCCAGTACTTC.

This clonotype was counted between two and nine times. This rearrangement joins TRBV6-1 to TRBJ1-2; no firm D call. V lost 0 bases and J lost 8, with 13 bases in between. The CDR3 contains 14 residues. Germline V gene data show CDR1 as MNHNS and CDR2 as SASEGT. The CDR3 region has the DNA TGTGCCAGCAGTGAAGCAGGGAGGGCCGGCGGCTACACCTTC. Amino acids: CASSEAGRAGGYTF.

This clonotype was observed a handful of times. V is TRBV28 and J is TRBJ1-1; D not certain. Germline V gene sequence: CDR1 MDHEN, CDR2 SYDVKM. The CDR3 contains 17 residues. Trimming stripped 4 bases from V and 0 bases from J, with 18 bases between. CDR3 nucleotides: TGTGCCAGCAGTTCCTCCTTGAAGGCAGGTATGAACACTGAAGCTTTCTTT. It codes for CASSSSLKAGMNTEAFF.

This chain links TRBV2 with TRBJ1-1; TRBD1 is a possible D gene (6 bases). CDR1 and CDR2 from the germline V gene are SNHLY and FYNNEI. CDR3 length: 13 residues. The germline V and J ends were trimmed by 6 bases and 0 bases, with 8 bases remaining between them. The DNA for the CDR3 is TGTGCCAGCAGGAGGGGGGTGAACACTGAAGCTTTCTTT. Translation: CASRRGVNTEAFF.

This clonotype has just a few counts. The rearrangement joins TRBV20-1 to TRBJ1-2; unclear D gene. V lost 1 base to trimming and J lost 8 bases, with 11 bases between them. The germline gives CDR1 DFQATT, CDR2 SNEGSKA (reference sequence). The CDR3 is 12 amino acids. The CDR3, as DNA: TGCAGTGCTAGAGTAGGTGGAAAGGGCTACACCTTC. Its protein product is CSARVGGKGYTF.

This clonotype occurred a few times. The chain joins TRBV20-1 to TRBJ2-7; weak D call: TRBD2 (6 bases). The length of the CDR3 is 16 residues. The germline V and J ends were trimmed by 3 bases and 1 base, with 19 bases remaining between them. In germline, CDR1 is DFQATT, CDR2 SNEGSKA (reference sequence). The CDR3 loop reads CSARKDPGTSSYEQYF. In nucleotides, the CDR3 is TGCAGTGCTAGGAAAGACCCCGGGACTTCGTCCTACGAGCAGTACTTC.

The chain combines TRBV6-4 with TRBJ1-3; perhaps TRBD1 as D (5 bases). Per the germline V gene, CDR1 is MRHNA and CDR2 is SNTAGT. Trimming took off 8 bases at V and 4 bases at J, with 15 bases between the two ends. This CDR3 comprises 14 residues. The CDR3 region has the DNA TGTGCCAGCTTCCCTCTTGGGACGGGAAACACCATATATTTT. The encoded protein is CASFPLGTGNTIYF.

The CDR3 coding sequence is TGTGCCACTCGATTAAAGGGAACCGACGAGCAGTACTTC. Encoded protein: CATRLKGTDEQYF. The chain combines TRBV7-2 with TRBJ2-7, with D unresolved. CDR3 length equals 13 residues. In germline, CDR1 is SGHTA, CDR2 FQGNSA. Trimming stripped 10 bases from V and 5 bases from J, with 18 bases between. Combining the CDR3 with reference TRBV7-2 and TRBJ2-7 gives the whole variable domain GAGVSQSPSNKVTEKGKDVELRCDPISGHTALYWYRQSLGQGLEFLIYFQGNSAPDKSGLPSDRFSAERTGGSVSTLTIQRTQQEDSAVYLCATRLKGTDEQYFGPGTRLTVT.

The chain recombines TRBV21-1 with TRBJ2-5; TRBD1 is the table's D call and was not checked against the DNA. TRBV21-1 corresponds to a pseudogene. This CDR3 has 14 residues. The CDR3 reads CASNMDTHQETQYF. The CDR3 DNA reads as TGTGCCAGCAACATGGACACCCACCAAGAGACCCAGTACTTC.

The J gene is TRBJ2-2, the V gene TRBV5-4, with TRBD2 matching over 10 bases. The J segment lost 2 bases and the V segment lost 3 bases, leaving 7 bases of the junction unmatched. Germline-derived CDR1 and CDR2 are SGHNT and YYREEE (reference sequence). This CDR3 region has 17 residues. The CDR3 DNA follows: TGTGCCAGCAGCTCAGGACGACTAGCGGGTAACACCGGGGAGCTGTTTTTT. Its protein product is CASSSGRLAGNTGELFF.

The gene calls are TRBV19 and TRBJ2-1, with 14 bases matching TRBD2. The CDR3 sequence is 16 residues long. J was trimmed by 1 base and V by 6 bases; bases with no gene match: 2. Germline V CDR1 and CDR2: LNHDA, SQIVND (reference sequence). The chain's CDR3 is CASRGTSGGSYNEQFF. As DNA, the CDR3 is TGTGCCAGTAGGGGGACTAGCGGGGGTTCCTACAATGAGCAGTTCTTC. Full variable domain (remainder filled in from reference TRBV19 and TRBJ2-1): DGGITQSPKYLFRKEGQNVTLSCEQNLNHDAMYWYRQDPGQGLRLIYYSQIVNDFQKGDIAEGYSVSREKKESFPLTVTSAQKNPTAFYLCASRGTSGGSYNEQFFGPGTRLTVL.

The V call is TRBV15, the J call TRBJ2-7, with 7 bases that match TRBD2. Germline assignment: CDR1 LNHNV and CDR2 YYDKDF (reference sequence). CDR3 length equals 15 residues. With V trimmed by 1 base and J by 0 bases, 3 bases remained unmatched. The CDR3 bases are TGTGCCACCAGCAGAGGGGGAGGGAGCTCCTACGAGCAGTACTTC. Protein product: CATSRGGGSSYEQYF.